This TCR beta chain appears in the sequencing data of a study of T cell responses to AZD1222 COVID-19 vaccine. Assay: immunoSEQ multiplex PCR; the TCRdb copy retains only in-frame clones and omits some. The sample carries approximately 88,000 clones, around 90% recorded once. The length of the CDR3 is 14 residues. Per the germline V gene, CDR1 is LNHDA and CDR2 is SQIVND (reference sequence). With 8 bases clipped from V and 4 bases from J, the junction kept 7 bases outside the gene matches. Findings and limits, study-wide: Recipients of AZD1222 seropositive at baseline numbered only five or six. Researchers took repertoire samples only after the peak T cell response had come.

As regards this clone: Its antigen remains unidentified.

The source is an adult who received the AZD1222 COVID-19 vaccine. The genes are TRBV19 and TRBJ2-2; 7 nucleotides line up with TRBD2. The sample was peripheral blood, taken 28 days after the second AZD1222 dose. CDR3 bases: TGTGCCAGTGCTCCCAGCGGGGTCACCGGGGAGCTGTTTTTT. As protein: CASAPSGVTGELFF.